The text below deals with one TCR beta chain. Its antigen remains unknown. The data are from a study of identical twins. MiXCR, applied by TCRdb to the 5' RACE reads, yields one record per CDR3 protein. The repertoire holds 220,000 or so distinct CDR3 sequences, with roughly 7% as singletons. General study results and limits: An excess of low generation probability was shown by twin-shared out-of-frame alpha sequences. One should note that invariant MAIT and iNKT cells could partly confound zero-insertion analyses. Memory repertoires showed no such pattern, whereas abundant cord blood beta clonotypes carried fewer insertions.

These data were also reused for a study on yellow fever vaccine responses in identical twins. From that second work: Among the twins, the vaccine T cell response reportedly seemed partly convergent and partly personalized.

This clonotype was obtained from a woman in her late teens or twenties in good health. Specimen: memory (CD45RO+) T cells sorted from blood.

The CDR3 nucleotides are TGCAGTGCTAGGGGATTACAGGGGGACACAGATACGCAGTATTTT. This sequence encodes CSARGLQGDTDTQYF. The chain employs TRBV20-1 and TRBJ2-3; the match to TRBD1 covers 8 bases. J was trimmed by 2 bases and V by 3 bases; bases with no gene match: 7. CDR3 length equals 15 residues. The germline gives CDR1 DFQATT, CDR2 SNEGSKA (reference sequence).